A single T cell receptor beta chain is shown here with its context. Antigen: not known. This entry is derived from a study of T cells in severe cutaneous drug reactions. Sequenced patients had Stevens-Johnson syndrome or toxic epidermal necrolysis caused by carbamazepine. Study outcomes and limitations: Blister cells averaged around 31% and PBMC around 5% TRBV12-4 in carbamazepine-induced Stevens-Johnson syndrome or toxic epidermal necrolysis patients.

TCR subtype-specific primers in iRepertoire multiplex PCR prepared libraries for bulk and single-cell sequencing. Bulk TCR beta libraries: multiplex PCR with V-, D- and J-region primers. Bulk TCR libraries started from roughly 100-500 ng RNA per sample. TCRdb re-called the multiplex PCR reads, yielding one record per CDR3 amino acid sequence without DNA. The table gives 7,000 or so distinct CDR3 sequences; the top ten clones make up more than 25% of it. The CDR3 runs to 13 residues. Looked up from germline, CDR1 is SGHTA and CDR2 is FQGTGA. Sequencing was performed on cells from a skin blister. The source is a human donor with toxic epidermal necrolysis, a severe cutaneous drug reaction. The chain combines TRBV7-3 with TRBJ2-1; the D gene TCRdb calls, TRBD2, cannot be checked with no DNA. CDR3 sequence: CASSLLGGRVQFF.